The 24 T cell receptor beta chains presented below share a single source sample, sequenced in a study of cytomegalovirus exposure and HLA in healthy donors. The PCR employed 60 Vbeta primers together with 13 Jbeta primers. TCRdb keeps only in-frame clones here, not all; method: immunoSEQ multiplex PCR. Here the sample spans around 160,000 clones, approximately 70% being singletons. Sequenced material: PBMCs. Source of these receptors: a woman in her late teens or twenties in good health and CMV-seronegative.

On this clone: Additional DNA sequences in this sample encode the identical CDR3. The chain has TRBV18 and TRBJ1-1; D remains unclear. Germline V gene sequence: CDR1 KGHSH, CDR2 LQKENI. The V end lost 2 bases, the J end lost 2 bases, and 9 bases lay between the germline ends. This CDR3 is 14 amino acids long. CDR3 sequence reads: CASSPTTGNTEAFF. The CDR3 DNA reads as TGTGCCAGCTCACCAACGACTGGAAACACTGAAGCTTTCTTT. The full variable domain, rest sourced from reference TRBV18 and TRBJ1-1, is NAGVMQNPRHLVRRRGQEARLRCSPMKGHSHVYWYRQLPEEGLKFMVYLQKENIIDESGMPKERFSAEFPKEGPSILRIQQVVRGDSAAYFCASSPTTGNTEAFFGQGTRLTVV.

The CDR3 region has the DNA TGTGCCAGCAGCTCCTTTTCCGGGGAGCTGTTTTTT. It translates to CASSSFSGELFF. The rearrangement joins TRBV11-2 to TRBJ2-2, with unresolved D. CDR1 is SGHAT and CDR2 is FQNNGV in the germline V gene. The length of the CDR3 is 12 residues. Trimming cost V 4 bases and J 6 bases, with 6 bases left between them. Drawing the rest from reference TRBV11-2 and TRBJ2-2, the complete variable domain is EAGVAQSPRYKIIEKRQSVAFWCNPISGHATLYWYQQILGQGPKLLIQFQNNGVVDDSQLPKDRFSAERLKGVDSTLKIQPAKLEDSAVYLCASSSFSGELFFGEGSRLTVL.

The gene calls are TRBV28 and TRBJ1-4; 7 bases align to TRBD1. From germline, CDR1 is MDHEN and CDR2 SYDVKM. Trimming at V came to 6 bases and at J to 7 bases, leaving 8 bases not matched to a gene. CDR3 length: 14 amino acids. The CDR3 nucleotides are TGTGCCAGCAGCGCCCGGACAGGCCCTGAAAAACTGTTTTTT. Protein: CASSARTGPEKLFF.

The chain employs TRBV20-1 and TRBJ2-7; 8 bases fit TRBD1. The CDR3 totals 11 residues. The germline V gene has CDR1 DFQATT and CDR2 SNEGSKA (reference sequence). Germline trimming cut 5 bases from V and 3 bases from J; bases unmatched to any gene: 0. Written as DNA, the CDR3 is TGCAGTGCTGGGACAGGCTACGAGCAGTACGTC. Translated, it gives CSAGTGYEQYV.

This clone appeared a few times. V usage is TRBV4-3 and J usage is TRBJ2-1; a weak D match, TRBD2 (5 bases). The germline CDR1 and CDR2 sequences are LGHNA and YSLEER. The CDR3 contains 13 residues. Between the trimmed V and J ends, which lost 2 bases and 7 bases, there was a span of 9 bases. CDR3 region: CASSQKEGNEQFF. The CDR3 DNA follows: TGCGCCAGCAGCCAAAAAGAGGGTAATGAGCAGTTCTTC.

J is TRBJ2-4 and V is TRBV12-5; D perhaps matches TRBD1 (6 bases). Germline V lookup: CDR1 LGHNT, CDR2 FRNRAP. The length of the CDR3 is 14 residues. Trimming took off 2 bases at V and 4 bases at J, with 9 bases between the two ends. CDR3 coding DNA: TGTGCTAGTGGTTTGCAGCAGGGGAAAAACATTCAGTACTTC. This codes for CASGLQQGKNIQYF. Full variable domain (missing parts from reference TRBV12-5 and TRBJ2-4): DARVTQTPRHKVTEMGQEVTMRCQPILGHNTVFWYRQTMMQGLELLAYFRNRAPLDDSGMPKDRFSAEMPDATLATLKIQPSEPRDSAVYFCASGLQQGKNIQYFGAGTRLSVL.

In this sample, this clone turned up a few times. V usage is TRBV18 and J usage is TRBJ1-3; D remains ambiguous. Germline V gives CDR1 KGHSH, CDR2 LQKENI. This CDR3 comprises 13 residues. V gave up 0 bases and J gave up 7 bases, with 7 bases separating them. CDR3 DNA sequence: TGTGCCAGCTCACCACCGAGTCGGAACACCATATATTTT. Translation gives CASSPPSRNTIYF.

This clone was observed a handful of times. V usage is TRBV11-3 and J usage is TRBJ1-3; weak D call: TRBD1 (5 bases). Trimming removed 2 bases from V and 0 bases from J, with 11 bases in between. In germline, CDR1 is SGHNT, CDR2 YENEEA. The CDR3 spans 16 residues. The CDR3 reads CASSLQGHISGNTIYF. The DNA for the CDR3 is TGTGCCAGCAGCTTACAAGGACACATCTCTGGAAACACCATATATTTT.

This clone occurred a few times. This chain links TRBV7-9 with TRBJ2-7; possible D gene TRBD2, 5 bases. V lost 0 bases to trimming and J lost 4 bases, with 13 bases between them. The CDR3 loop spans 15 amino acids. Germline V CDR1 and CDR2: SEHNR, FQNEAQ (reference sequence). The CDR3 bases are TGTGCCAGCAGCTTAGCATCCGGGAATGAGTACGAGCAGTACGTC. Protein: CASSLASGNEYEQYV.

V usage is TRBV29-1 and J usage is TRBJ1-2; 9 bases agree with TRBD1. The ends lost 5 bases at V and 8 bases at J; junction bases unmatched: 6. The germline V gene encodes CDR1 SQVTM and CDR2 ANQGSEA. The CDR3 has 12 residues. The CDR3 is CSVKGQGGGYTF. CDR3 sequence (DNA): TGCAGCGTTAAGGGACAGGGTGGCGGCTACACCTTC.

CDR3 amino acids: CASSLNTFGEKLFF. CDR3 DNA sequence: TGCGCCAGCAGCTTGAACACCTTCGGGGAAAAACTGTTTTTT. The V call is TRBV5-1, the J call TRBJ1-4; D remains unclear. The CDR3 loop spans 14 amino acids. With 1 base removed from V and 8 bases from J, the gap between germline ends came to 12 bases. CDR1 and CDR2 (germline): SGHRS, YFSETQ.

J is TRBJ1-2 and V is TRBV14; 11 nucleotides match TRBD1. The CDR3 has 16 residues. V was clipped by 5 bases and J by 4 bases; unmatched bases: 9. Looked up from germline, CDR1 is SGHDN and CDR2 is FVKESK. CDR3 nucleotide sequence: TGTGCCAGCAGCGATGGACAGGGGGCCTTCAGCTATGGCTACACCTTC. This encodes CASSDGQGAFSYGYTF.

The chain recombines TRBV15 with TRBJ2-3; D perhaps matches TRBD2 (5 bases). This CDR3 is built from 17 residues. From germline, CDR1 is LNHNV and CDR2 YYDKDF (reference sequence). V dropped 0 bases and J dropped 1 base, with 14 bases sitting between them. Written as DNA, the CDR3 is TGTGCCACCAGCAGAGATCTGACGGGAAGACGCACAGATACGCAGTATTTT. The encoded protein is CATSRDLTGRRTDTQYF.

The rearrangement links TRBV7-2 to TRBJ1-2, with unresolved D. Germline lookup yields CDR1 SGHTA and CDR2 FQGNSA. The CDR3 consists of 15 residues. Trimming stripped 1 base from V and 0 bases from J, with 9 bases between. The CDR3 DNA follows: TGTGCCAGCAGCTTAGGGTGGGGAGCTAACTATGGCTACACCTTC. Its translation is CASSLGWGANYGYTF.

V is TRBV7-8 and J is TRBJ1-2; 8 positions match TRBD1. Germline CDR1 is SGHVS and CDR2 is FQNEAQ. The V and J ends lost 5 bases and 1 base, in that order; junction bases with no gene match: 6. The CDR3 is made up of 15 amino acids. CDR3 in DNA: TGTGCCAGCAGCGACTACAGGGGGTATAACTATGGCTACACCTTC. It translates to CASSDYRGYNYGYTF.

The chain has TRBV5-1 and TRBJ1-1, with D perhaps TRBD1 (6 bases). The CDR3 is 16 residues long. Trimming took off 0 bases at V and 1 base at J, with 13 bases between the two ends. CDR1 and CDR2 from the germline V gene are SGHRS and YFSETQ. DNA for the CDR3: TGCGCCAGCAGCTTGGCCCTACCGACAGGGAACACTGAAGCTTTCTTT. Protein product: CASSLALPTGNTEAFF.

V usage is TRBV10-3 and J usage is TRBJ1-2, with 10 bases lining up with TRBD1. Germline assignment: CDR1 ENHRY and CDR2 SYGVKD. V dropped 3 bases and J dropped 11; count of bases not matched to a gene: 9. The length of the CDR3 is 14 residues. The CDR3 protein is CAISELGTGVGYTF. The DNA for the CDR3 is TGTGCCATCAGTGAACTCGGGACAGGGGTTGGGTACACCTTC.

This clone was recorded only once. The rearrangement links TRBV11-3 to TRBJ2-3; the D gene is possibly TRBD2 (6 bases). Per germline, CDR1 SGHNT and CDR2 YENEEA. Trimming stripped 5 bases from V and 3 bases from J, with 30 bases between. The length of the CDR3 is 20 residues. CDR3 DNA: TGTGCCAGCAGCCCCCAGCGCTTGGGGAGGCGTAACCTGGGGACAGATACGCAGTATTTT. It is translated as CASSPQRLGRRNLGTDTQYF.

The chain has TRBV5-4 and TRBJ2-3, with D tentatively TRBD1 (5 bases). The CDR3 spans 16 residues. Trimming shortened V by 5 bases and J by 0 bases, and 16 bases separated the two germline ends. CDR1 and CDR2 from the germline V gene are SGHNT and YYREEE (reference sequence). This chain's CDR3 is CASRQMGRTSTDTQYF. The CDR3 DNA reads as TGTGCCAGCAGGCAGATGGGTAGGACAAGCACAGATACGCAGTATTTT.

This sequence joins TRBV19 and TRBJ1-5, with 8 bases aligning to TRBD1. Germline V gene lookup returns CDR1 LNHDA and CDR2 SQIVND (reference sequence). This CDR3 has 14 amino acids. Unmatched junction bases numbered 7, after V lost 5 bases and J lost 7 bases. CDR3 bases: TGTGCCAGTAGTGGAACAGGGGACAGGCAGCCCCAGCATTTT. Translating gives CASSGTGDRQPQHF.

This chain uses TRBV5-1 with TRBJ1-1; D unclear. V was shortened by 0 bases and J by 1 base, with 7 bases between the two germline ends. The CDR3 is 14 amino acids. CDR1 SGHRS and CDR2 YFSETQ come from the germline V gene. CDR3 sequence: CASSLDGENTEAFF. The CDR3 bases are TGCGCCAGCAGCTTGGACGGAGAGAACACTGAAGCTTTCTTT. Full variable domain (missing parts from reference TRBV5-1 and TRBJ1-1): KAGVTQTPRYLIKTRGQQVTLSCSPISGHRSVSWYQQTPGQGLQFLFEYFSETQRNKGNFPGRFSGRQFSNSRSEMNVSTLELGDSALYLCASSLDGENTEAFFGQGTRLTVV.

The rearrangement uses TRBV28 and TRBJ2-7; no reliable D call. CDR3 length: 13 amino acids. Germline V gives CDR1 MDHEN, CDR2 SYDVKM. V dropped 2 bases and J dropped 4 bases, with 9 bases sitting between them. The CDR3: CASSLLVTYEQYF. The CDR3 DNA reads TGTGCCAGCAGTTTACTCGTAACATACGAGCAGTACTTC.

This clone was seen a single time. The chain links TRBV7-9 to TRBJ1-4; 9 bases line up with TRBD1. V was pared by 5 bases and J by 7 bases, with 5 bases of the junction left unmatched. This CDR3 contains 14 residues. Germline CDR1 is SEHNR and CDR2 is FQNEAQ (reference sequence). CDR3 DNA sequence: TGTGCCAGCAGCCTGACAGGGGGGGGTGAAAAACTGTTTTTT. This codes for CASSLTGGGEKLFF.

V is TRBV29-1 and J is TRBJ2-5; perhaps TRBD2 as D (6 bases). The CDR3 sequence is 13 residues long. Between the trimmed V and J ends, which lost 3 bases and 4 bases, there was a span of 12 bases. Germline values: CDR1 SQVTM, CDR2 ANQGSEA. As DNA, the CDR3 is TGCAGCGTTGACCCCGGGAGTGGAGAGACCCAGTACTTC. Its protein product is CSVDPGSGETQYF.